What follows describes a single T cell receptor beta chain. The data are from a study of T cell responses to AZD1222 COVID-19 vaccine. The germline V gene encodes CDR1 SGDLS and CDR2 YYNGEE. V gave up 5 bases and J gave up 7 bases, with 13 bases separating them. The CDR3 covers 14 residues. Repertoires were generated with immunoSEQ multiplex PCR, while TCRdb's copy carries only in-frame clones and drops some. This table holds more than 150,000 clones, about nine tenths found once. This TCR was recovered from an adult who had recovered from COVID-19. The sequences come from peripheral blood, collected after recovery from COVID-19. V usage is TRBV9 and J usage is TRBJ1-6; TRBD1 is a possible D gene (5 bases). CDR3 amino acids: CASRPGGGNSPLHF. Here the CDR3 DNA reads TGTGCCAGCAGGCCCGGGGGGGGGAATTCACCCCTCCACTTT.